The 21 T cell receptor beta chains below come from one sample, sequenced in a study of siplizumab effects on memory and regulatory T cells. Measured with immunoSEQ multiplex PCR; TCRdb has only the in-frame clones, and not every one. Here the sample spans more than 50,000 clones, 93% being singletons. The specimen sequenced was CD8+ T cells sorted from blood. The receptors stem from a human donor in good health.

The J gene is TRBJ2-1, the V gene TRBV7-6; possibly TRBD1 for D (6 bases). V was pared by 4 bases and J by 5 bases, with 24 bases between. The CDR3 length is 18 residues. Per germline, CDR1 SGHVS and CDR2 FNYEAQ. CDR3 sequence: CASSSTSRGFGDHNEQFF. The CDR3 coding sequence is TGTGCCAGCAGCTCTACCTCGAGGGGGTTCGGCGACCACAATGAGCAGTTCTTC.

This chain connects TRBV27 to TRBJ2-1; weak D call: TRBD2 (6 bases). The CDR3 is 14 residues long. With 3 bases removed from V and 10 bases from J, the gap between germline ends came to 16 bases. Germline CDR1 MNHEY, CDR2 SMNVEV (reference sequence). CDR3 sequence: CASSLGGGAREQFF. The DNA for the CDR3 is TGTGCCAGCAGTTTGGGAGGCGGAGCTCGAGAGCAGTTCTTC.

V usage is TRBV14 and J usage is TRBJ2-7; 11 positions match TRBD1. V shed 4 bases, J shed 3 bases, and the junction held 2 bases outside the gene matches. Looked up from germline, CDR1 is SGHDN and CDR2 is FVKESK. The CDR3 length is 14 residues. CDR3 nucleotide sequence: TGTGCCAGCAGCCCCGGGACAGGGGGCTACGAGCAGTACTTC. This codes for CASSPGTGGYEQYF.

The V gene is TRBV30, the J gene TRBJ2-3, with 8 positions matching TRBD1. The CDR3 extends over 13 amino acids. V lost 4 bases, J lost 3 bases, and 3 bases stayed unmatched. Germline-derived CDR1 and CDR2 are GTSNPN and SVGIG (reference sequence). CDR3 DNA: TGTGCCTGGACAGGGGGCTCGACAGATACGCAGTATTTT. Protein sequence: CAWTGGSTDTQYF.

This chain connects TRBV29-1 to TRBJ2-3; D not certain. In germline, CDR1 is SQVTM, CDR2 ANQGSEA. The V gene lost 3 bases and the J gene lost 6 bases, with 4 bases spanning the gap. The CDR3 sequence is 10 residues long. The CDR3 nucleotides read TGCAGCGTTGAGTTGGATACGCAGTATTTT. As protein: CSVELDTQYF.

The chain links TRBV6-5 to TRBJ2-3; D remains ambiguous. This CDR3 comprises 14 residues. V was pared by 0 bases and J by 2 bases, with 6 bases between. Per the germline V gene, CDR1 is MNHEY and CDR2 is SVGAGI. The CDR3 spells CASSYSAVTDTQYF. Here the CDR3 DNA reads TGTGCCAGCAGTTACTCGGCGGTCACAGATACGCAGTATTTT.

The chain links TRBV19 to TRBJ2-7; D is undetermined. The CDR3 sequence is 13 residues long. Germline lookup yields CDR1 LNHDA and CDR2 SQIVND (reference sequence). The V and J ends lost 3 bases and 0 bases respectively, with 6 bases between them. CDR3 in amino acids: CASSIRVSYEQYF. In DNA form, the CDR3 reads TGTGCCAGTAGTATTAGGGTCTCCTACGAGCAGTACTTC.

V gene TRBV7-9 combines with J gene TRBJ2-7; D is perhaps TRBD1 or TRBD2 (5 bases each). CDR3 length: 12 amino acids. Germline CDR1 SEHNR, CDR2 FQNEAQ (reference sequence). Trimming removed 5 bases at V and 2 bases at J, with 7 bases between. The CDR3 DNA reads as TGTGCCAGCAGCATGGGACCCTACGAGCAGTACTTC. Residues: CASSMGPYEQYF.

The J gene is TRBJ2-7, the V gene TRBV6-5; 11 nucleotides line up with TRBD1. CDR3 size: 15 residues. Trimming removed 0 bases from V and 3 bases from J; junction bases left unmatched: 1. Germline V lookup: CDR1 MNHEY, CDR2 SVGAGI. The CDR3 DNA is TGTGCCAGCAGTTACTCGGGACAGGGGGGCTACGAGCAGTACTTC. It codes for CASSYSGQGGYEQYF.

The V gene is TRBV30, the J gene TRBJ2-6; the D gene is possibly TRBD1 (5 bases). Looked up from germline, CDR1 is GTSNPN and CDR2 is SVGIG (reference sequence). The V gene lost 1 base and the J gene lost 0 bases, with 16 bases spanning the gap. CDR3 length: 18 residues. The CDR3, as DNA: TGTGCCTGGAGTGCCGACAGTTCCCCGGGCTCTGGGGCCAACGTCCTGACTTTC. Its translation: CAWSADSSPGSGANVLTF.

The J gene is TRBJ2-3, the V gene TRBV6-1; maybe TRBD2 (5 bases). Germline loops: CDR1 MNHNS, CDR2 SASEGT. This CDR3 is 16 amino acids long. The V end lost 1 base, the J end lost 0 bases, and 11 bases lay between the germline ends. Here the CDR3 reads CASSEGGGGSTDTQYF. CDR3 bases: TGTGCCAGCAGTGAAGGTGGTGGCGGGAGCACAGATACGCAGTATTTT.

The chain employs TRBV5-4 and TRBJ2-1, with D unclear. V lost 9 bases and J 0 bases, leaving 13 bases between the germline ends. Germline V gene data show CDR1 as SGHNT and CDR2 as YYREEE (reference sequence). The CDR3 extends over 14 amino acids. CDR3 amino acids: CATHDQSSYNEQFF. In DNA, the CDR3 is TGTGCCACCCACGACCAGAGCTCCTACAATGAGCAGTTCTTC.

CDR3 loop: CASSAGTSGNIQYF. The CDR3 DNA sequence: TGTGCCAGCAGCGCCGGGACTAGCGGAAACATTCAGTACTTC. The genes are TRBV2 and TRBJ2-4; the match to TRBD2 covers 11 bases. The CDR3 contains 14 residues. Germline values: CDR1 SNHLY, CDR2 FYNNEI. The V and J ends lost 6 bases and 6 bases, in that order; junction bases with no gene match: 4. The whole variable domain, remainder taken from reference TRBV2 and TRBJ2-4, is EPEVTQTPSHQVTQMGQEVILRCVPISNHLYFYWYRQILGQKVEFLVSFYNNEISEKSEIFDDQFSVERPDGSNFTLKIRSTKLEDSAMYFCASSAGTSGNIQYFGAGTRLSVL.

The chain recombines TRBV4-3 with TRBJ2-7; 8 bases fit TRBD2. Germline V gives CDR1 LGHNA, CDR2 YSLEER. Unmatched junction bases numbered 9, after V lost 3 bases and J lost 2 bases. This CDR3 is built from 16 residues. The CDR3 is CASSHGGGTGTYEQYF. CDR3 in DNA: TGCGCCAGCAGCCACGGGGGGGGTACAGGTACCTACGAGCAGTACTTC.

The chain is built from TRBV2 and TRBJ2-7; the match to TRBD1 covers 9 bases. Germline CDR1 reads SNHLY; CDR2 reads FYNNEI. This CDR3 contains 14 residues. V shed 3 bases, J shed 0 bases, and the junction held 0 bases outside the gene matches. The CDR3 DNA reads TGTGCCAGCAGTGAGGGACAGGGCTCCTACGAGCAGTACTTC. This translates into CASSEGQGSYEQYF. The full variable domain, in which reference TRBV2 and TRBJ2-7 provide the parts outside the CDR3, is EPEVTQTPSHQVTQMGQEVILRCVPISNHLYFYWYRQILGQKVEFLVSFYNNEISEKSEIFDDQFSVERPDGSNFTLKIRSTKLEDSAMYFCASSEGQGSYEQYFGPGTRLTVT.

DNA of the CDR3: TGCGCCAGCAGCCAAGAAAGAACAGGGGGCCTCAAGACTGAAGCTTTCTTT. Translation gives CASSQERTGGLKTEAFF. J is TRBJ1-1 and V is TRBV4-1, with TRBD1 identical over 9 bases. Germline CDR1 is MGHRA and CDR2 is YSYEKL. CDR3 length: 17 residues. V lost 0 bases to trimming and J lost 5 bases; unmatched junction nucleotides: 10.

The J gene is TRBJ1-2, the V gene TRBV28; possible D gene TRBD1, 6 bases. This CDR3 is 11 amino acids long. V gave up 8 bases and J gave up 8 bases, with 12 bases separating them. Germline CDR1 MDHEN, CDR2 SYDVKM. In DNA form, the CDR3 reads TGTGCCAGCTGGGGGGGCGCGGGCTACACCTTC. Translated, it gives CASWGGAGYTF.

The chain uses TRBV7-8 and TRBJ2-7; no clear D gene. The CDR3 runs to 13 residues. CDR1 and CDR2 (germline): SGHVS, FQNEAQ. The ends were cut back, 4 bases at V and 2 bases at J, with 9 bases in the middle. The CDR3 coding sequence is TGTGCCAGCAGCTCTGACTTCACCTACGAGCAGTACTTC. It codes for CASSSDFTYEQYF.

This chain uses TRBV27 with TRBJ1-2; 8 nucleotides align to TRBD1. Looked up from germline, CDR1 is MNHEY and CDR2 is SMNVEV (reference sequence). This CDR3 has 14 amino acids. J lost 8 bases, V lost 5 bases, and 10 bases had no gene match. CDR3: CASSLGQGGRGYTF. In nucleotides, the CDR3 is TGTGCCAGCAGTCTAGGACAGGGTGGTAGAGGCTACACCTTC.

The J gene is TRBJ2-1, the V gene TRBV5-8, with D possibly being TRBD2 (5 bases). There are 16 residues in the CDR3. Germline CDR1 reads SGHTS; CDR2 reads YDEGEE. Trimming took off 2 bases at V and 0 bases at J, with 12 bases between the two ends. CDR3 in DNA: TGTGCCAGCAGCTTAAGCGGCCACAACTCCTACAATGAGCAGTTCTTC. It encodes CASSLSGHNSYNEQFF.

The V and J genes are TRBV5-1 and TRBJ2-7, with D possibly being TRBD1 (6 bases). Trimming shortened V by 4 bases and J by 4 bases, and 15 bases separated the two germline ends. CDR1 is SGHRS and CDR2 is YFSETQ in the germline V gene. This CDR3 is 14 amino acids long. This chain's CDR3 is CASSDPGQIYEQYF. The DNA for the CDR3 is TGCGCCAGCAGCGACCCGGGACAAATATACGAGCAGTACTTC.